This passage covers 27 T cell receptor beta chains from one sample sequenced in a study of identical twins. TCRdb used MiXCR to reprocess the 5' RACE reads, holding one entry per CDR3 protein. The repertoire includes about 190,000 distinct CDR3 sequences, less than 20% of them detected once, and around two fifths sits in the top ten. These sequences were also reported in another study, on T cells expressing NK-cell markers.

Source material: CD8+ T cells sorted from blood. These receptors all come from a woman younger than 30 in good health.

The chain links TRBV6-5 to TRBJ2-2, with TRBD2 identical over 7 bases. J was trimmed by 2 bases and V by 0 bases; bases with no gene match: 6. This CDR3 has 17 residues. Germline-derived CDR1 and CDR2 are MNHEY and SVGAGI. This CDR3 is CASSYSVAGANTGELFF. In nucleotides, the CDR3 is TGTGCCAGCAGTTACTCGGTGGCGGGAGCCAACACCGGGGAGCTGTTTTTT.

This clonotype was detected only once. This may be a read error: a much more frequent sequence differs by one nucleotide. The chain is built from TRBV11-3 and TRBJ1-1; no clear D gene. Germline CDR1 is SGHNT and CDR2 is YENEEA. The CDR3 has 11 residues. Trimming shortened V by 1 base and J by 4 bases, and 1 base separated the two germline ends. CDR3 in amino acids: CASSLATEAFF. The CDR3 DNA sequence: TGTGCCAGCAGCTTAGCCACTGAAGCTTTCTTT.

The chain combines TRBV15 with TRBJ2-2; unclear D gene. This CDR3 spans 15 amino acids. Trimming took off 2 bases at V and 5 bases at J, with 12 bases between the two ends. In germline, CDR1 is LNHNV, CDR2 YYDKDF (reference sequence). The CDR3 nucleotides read TGTGCCACCAGCAGAAATTCTATGGGGACCGGGGAGCTGTTTTTT. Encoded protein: CATSRNSMGTGELFF.

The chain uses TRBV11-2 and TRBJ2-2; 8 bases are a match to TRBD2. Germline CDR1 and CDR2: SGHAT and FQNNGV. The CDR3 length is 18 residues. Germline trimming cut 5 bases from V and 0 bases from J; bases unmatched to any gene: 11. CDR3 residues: CASSPKTSEGANTGELFF. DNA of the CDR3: TGTGCCAGCAGCCCGAAGACTAGCGAGGGCGCGAACACCGGGGAGCTGTTTTTT.

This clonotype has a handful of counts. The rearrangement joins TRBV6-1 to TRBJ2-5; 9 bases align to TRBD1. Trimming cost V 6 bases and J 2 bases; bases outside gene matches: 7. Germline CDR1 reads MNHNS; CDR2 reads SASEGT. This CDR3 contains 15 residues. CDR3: CASRVYRGHQETQYF. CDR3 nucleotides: TGTGCCAGCAGGGTCTACAGGGGGCATCAAGAGACCCAGTACTTC.

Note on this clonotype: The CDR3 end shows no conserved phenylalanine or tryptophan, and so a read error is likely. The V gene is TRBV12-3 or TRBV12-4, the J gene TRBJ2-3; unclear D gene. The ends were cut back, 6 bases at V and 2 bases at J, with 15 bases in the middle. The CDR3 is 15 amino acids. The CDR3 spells CASSSDRSSTDTQYS. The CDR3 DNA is TGTGCCAGCAGCTCAGACCGGAGCTCCACAGATACGCAGTATTCT.

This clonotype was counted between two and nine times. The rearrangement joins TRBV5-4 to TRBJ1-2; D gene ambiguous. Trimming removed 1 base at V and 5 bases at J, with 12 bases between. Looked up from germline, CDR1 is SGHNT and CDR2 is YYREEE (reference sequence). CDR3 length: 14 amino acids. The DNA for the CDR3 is TGTGCCAGCAGCTTGCCAGGTCTGAGTTATGGCTACACCTTC. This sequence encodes CASSLPGLSYGYTF.

The CDR3 reads CASSQDSRDITLGQYF. The CDR3 coding sequence is TGCGCCAGCAGCCAAGATTCTCGGGATATTACCCTCGGGCAGTACTTC. The V and J genes are TRBV4-1 and TRBJ2-7; TRBD2 might be the D (5 bases). Germline CDR1 reads MGHRA; CDR2 reads YSYEKL. CDR3 length equals 16 residues. Trimming took 0 bases from V and 9 from J, leaving 21 bases between them.

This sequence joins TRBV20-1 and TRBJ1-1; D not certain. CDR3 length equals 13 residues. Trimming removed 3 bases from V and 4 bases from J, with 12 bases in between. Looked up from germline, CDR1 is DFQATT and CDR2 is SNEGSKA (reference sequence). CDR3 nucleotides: TGCAGTGCTAGGTTGCGGGAGGGCACTGAAGCTTTCTTT. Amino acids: CSARLREGTEAFF.

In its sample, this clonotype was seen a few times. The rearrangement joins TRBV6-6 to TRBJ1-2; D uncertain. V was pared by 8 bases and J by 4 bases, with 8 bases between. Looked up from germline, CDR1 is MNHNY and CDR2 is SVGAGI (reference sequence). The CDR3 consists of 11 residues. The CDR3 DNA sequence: TGTGCCAGCCGAGACGGCTATGGCTACACCTTC. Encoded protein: CASRDGYGYTF.

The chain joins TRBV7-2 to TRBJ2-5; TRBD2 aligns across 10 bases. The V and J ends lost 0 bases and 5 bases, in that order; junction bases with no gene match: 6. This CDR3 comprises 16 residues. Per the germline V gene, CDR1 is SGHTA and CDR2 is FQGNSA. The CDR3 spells CASSLALAGVRETQYF. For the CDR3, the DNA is TGTGCCAGCAGCTTAGCGCTAGCGGGAGTTCGGGAGACCCAGTACTTC.

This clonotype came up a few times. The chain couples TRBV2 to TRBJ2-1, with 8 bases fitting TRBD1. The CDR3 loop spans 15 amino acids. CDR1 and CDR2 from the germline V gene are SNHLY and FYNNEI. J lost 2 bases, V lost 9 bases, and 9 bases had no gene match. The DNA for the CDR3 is TGTGCCAGTAGGGCCGACAGGGGTGCCTACAATGAGCAGTTCTTC. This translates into CASRADRGAYNEQFF.

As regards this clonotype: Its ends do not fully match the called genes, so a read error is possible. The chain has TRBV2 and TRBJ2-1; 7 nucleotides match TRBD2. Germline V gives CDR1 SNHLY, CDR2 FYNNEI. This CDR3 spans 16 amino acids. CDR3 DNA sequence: TGTGCCAGCACCCGTGGGGGGAGGGCGCAGTACAATGAGCAGCTCTTC. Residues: CASTRGGRAQYNEQLF.

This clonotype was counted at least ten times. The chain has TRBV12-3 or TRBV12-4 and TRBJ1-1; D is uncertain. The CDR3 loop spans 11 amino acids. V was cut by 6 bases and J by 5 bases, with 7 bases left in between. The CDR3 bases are TGTGCCAGCAGCGACTCGACTGAAGCTTTCTTT. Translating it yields CASSDSTEAFF.

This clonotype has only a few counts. The DNA of the CDR3 is TGTGCCAGCAGTGGAGACCCACGCGGACAGGGGAACGAGCAGTACTTC. Its translation: CASSGDPRGQGNEQYF. The J gene is TRBJ2-7, the V gene TRBV12-3 or TRBV12-4; 9 bases fit TRBD1. Losses at the gene ends were 5 bases for V and 5 bases for J; bases not matched to a gene: 13. The CDR3 sequence is 16 residues long.

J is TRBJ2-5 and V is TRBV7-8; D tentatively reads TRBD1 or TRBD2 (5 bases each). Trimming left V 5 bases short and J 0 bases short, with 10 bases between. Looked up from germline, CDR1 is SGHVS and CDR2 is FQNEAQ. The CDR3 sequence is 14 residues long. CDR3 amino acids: CASSPWGYQETQYF. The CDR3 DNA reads TGTGCCAGCAGCCCCTGGGGGTACCAAGAGACCCAGTACTTC.

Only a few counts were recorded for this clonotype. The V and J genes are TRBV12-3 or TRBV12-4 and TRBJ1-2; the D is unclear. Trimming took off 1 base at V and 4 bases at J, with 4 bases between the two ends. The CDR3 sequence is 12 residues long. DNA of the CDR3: TGTGCCAGCAGTTTAGACTTCTATGGCTACACCTTC. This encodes CASSLDFYGYTF.

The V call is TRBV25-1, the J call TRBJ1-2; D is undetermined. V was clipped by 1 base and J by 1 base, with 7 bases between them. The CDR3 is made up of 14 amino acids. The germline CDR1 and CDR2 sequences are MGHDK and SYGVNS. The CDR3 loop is CASSELGINYGYTF. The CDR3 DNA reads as TGTGCCAGCAGTGAATTAGGCATTAACTATGGCTACACCTTC.

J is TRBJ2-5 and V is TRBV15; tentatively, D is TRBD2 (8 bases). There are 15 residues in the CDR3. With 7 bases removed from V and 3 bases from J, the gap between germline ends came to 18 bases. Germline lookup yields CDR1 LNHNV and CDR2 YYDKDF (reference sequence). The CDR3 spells CATTGTAGVEETQYF. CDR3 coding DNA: TGTGCCACCACGGGGACAGCGGGAGTAGAAGAGACCCAGTACTTC.

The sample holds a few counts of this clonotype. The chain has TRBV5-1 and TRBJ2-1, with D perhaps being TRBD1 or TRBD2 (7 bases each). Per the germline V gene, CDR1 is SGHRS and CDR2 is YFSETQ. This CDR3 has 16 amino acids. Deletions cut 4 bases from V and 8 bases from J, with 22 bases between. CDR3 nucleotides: TGCGCCAGCAGCCCATGGGGGGGGCAGGGGGTCGATGAGCAGTTCTTC. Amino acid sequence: CASSPWGGQGVDEQFF.

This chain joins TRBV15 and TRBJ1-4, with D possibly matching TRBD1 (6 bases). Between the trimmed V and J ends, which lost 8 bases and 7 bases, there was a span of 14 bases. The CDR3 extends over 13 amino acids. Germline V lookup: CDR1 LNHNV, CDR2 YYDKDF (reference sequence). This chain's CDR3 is CATRLGGSEKLFF. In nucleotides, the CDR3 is TGTGCCACCCGGCTCGGGGGCAGTGAAAAACTGTTTTTT.

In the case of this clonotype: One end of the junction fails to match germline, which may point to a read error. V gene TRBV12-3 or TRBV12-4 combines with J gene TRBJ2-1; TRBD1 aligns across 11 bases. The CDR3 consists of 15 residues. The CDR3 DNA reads TGTGCCAGCAATTTATGGGACAGGGGGGTAAATGAGCAGTTCTTC. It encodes CASNLWDRGVNEQFF.

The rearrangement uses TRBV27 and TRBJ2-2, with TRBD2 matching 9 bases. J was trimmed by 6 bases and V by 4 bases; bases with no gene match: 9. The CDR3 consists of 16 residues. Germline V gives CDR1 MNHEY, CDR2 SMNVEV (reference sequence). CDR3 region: CASSWLGGGGPGELFF. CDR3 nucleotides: TGTGCCAGCAGTTGGCTTGGCGGGGGGGGCCCCGGGGAGCTGTTTTTT.

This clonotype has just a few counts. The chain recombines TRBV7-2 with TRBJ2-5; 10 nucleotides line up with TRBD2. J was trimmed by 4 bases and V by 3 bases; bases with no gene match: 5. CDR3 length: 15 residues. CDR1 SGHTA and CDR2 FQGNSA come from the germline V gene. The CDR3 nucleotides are TGTGCCAGCAGCTTTCTAGCGGGAGATCTAGAGACCCAGTACTTC. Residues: CASSFLAGDLETQYF.

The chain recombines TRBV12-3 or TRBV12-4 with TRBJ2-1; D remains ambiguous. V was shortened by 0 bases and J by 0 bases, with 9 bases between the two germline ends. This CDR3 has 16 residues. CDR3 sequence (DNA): TGTGCCAGCAGTTTAGCTGTCCCGAGCTCCTACAATGAGCAGTTCTTC. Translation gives CASSLAVPSSYNEQFF.

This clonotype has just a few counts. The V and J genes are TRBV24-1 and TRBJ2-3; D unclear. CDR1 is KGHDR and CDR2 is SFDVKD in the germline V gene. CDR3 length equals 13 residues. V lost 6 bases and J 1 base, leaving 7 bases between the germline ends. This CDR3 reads CATSRAGTDTQYF. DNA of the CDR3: TGTGCCACCAGTCGGGCTGGCACAGATACGCAGTATTTT.

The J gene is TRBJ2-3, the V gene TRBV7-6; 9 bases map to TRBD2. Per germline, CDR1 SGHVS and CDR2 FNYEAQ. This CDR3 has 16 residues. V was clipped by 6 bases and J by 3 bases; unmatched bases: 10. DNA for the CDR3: TGTGCCAGCAGGCGGGGGGGCCATATTATGACAGATACGCAGTATTTT. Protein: CASRRGGHIMTDTQYF. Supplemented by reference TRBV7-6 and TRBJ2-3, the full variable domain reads GAGVSQSPRYKVTKRGQDVALRCDPISGHVSLYWYRQALGQGPEFLTYFNYEAQQDKSGLPNDRFSAERPEGSISTLTIQRTEQRDSAMYRCASRRGGHIMTDTQYFGPGTRLTVL.